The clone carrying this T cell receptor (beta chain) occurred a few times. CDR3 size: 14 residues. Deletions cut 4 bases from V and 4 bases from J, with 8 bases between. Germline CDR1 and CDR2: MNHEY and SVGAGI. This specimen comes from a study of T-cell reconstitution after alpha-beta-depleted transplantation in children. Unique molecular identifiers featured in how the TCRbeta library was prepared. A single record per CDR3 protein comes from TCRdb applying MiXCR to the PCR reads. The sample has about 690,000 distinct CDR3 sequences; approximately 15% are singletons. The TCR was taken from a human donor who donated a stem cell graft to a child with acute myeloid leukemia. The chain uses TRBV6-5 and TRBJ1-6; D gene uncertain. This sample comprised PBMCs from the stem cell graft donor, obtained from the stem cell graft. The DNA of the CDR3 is TGTGCCAGCAGTTTGGGATTTTATAATTCACCCCTCCACTTT. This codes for CASSLGFYNSPLHF.